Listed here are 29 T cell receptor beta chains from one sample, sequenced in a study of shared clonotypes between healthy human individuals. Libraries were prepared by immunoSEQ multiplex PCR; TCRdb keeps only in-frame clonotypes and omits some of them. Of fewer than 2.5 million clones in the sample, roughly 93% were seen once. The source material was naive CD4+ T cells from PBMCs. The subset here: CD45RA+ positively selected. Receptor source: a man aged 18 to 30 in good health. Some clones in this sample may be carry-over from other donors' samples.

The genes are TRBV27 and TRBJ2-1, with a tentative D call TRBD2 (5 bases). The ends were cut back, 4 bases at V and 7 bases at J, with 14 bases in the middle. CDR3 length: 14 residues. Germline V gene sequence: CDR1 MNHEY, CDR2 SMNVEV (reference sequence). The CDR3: CASSSGFASNEQFF. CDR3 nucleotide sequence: TGTGCCAGCAGTTCGGGGTTCGCTTCTAATGAGCAGTTCTTC.

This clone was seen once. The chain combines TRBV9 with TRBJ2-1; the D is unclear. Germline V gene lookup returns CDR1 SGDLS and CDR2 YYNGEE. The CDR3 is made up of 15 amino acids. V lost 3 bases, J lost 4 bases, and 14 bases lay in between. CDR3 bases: TGTGCCAGCAGCGGACGAACCTACCCTTACAATGAGCAGTTCTTC. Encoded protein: CASSGRTYPYNEQFF. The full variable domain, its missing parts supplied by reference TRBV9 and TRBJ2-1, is DSGVTQTPKHLITATGQRVTLRCSPRSGDLSVYWYQQSLDQGLQFLIQYYNGEERAKGNILERFSAQQFPDLHSELNLSSLELGDSALYFCASSGRTYPYNEQFFGPGTRLTVL.

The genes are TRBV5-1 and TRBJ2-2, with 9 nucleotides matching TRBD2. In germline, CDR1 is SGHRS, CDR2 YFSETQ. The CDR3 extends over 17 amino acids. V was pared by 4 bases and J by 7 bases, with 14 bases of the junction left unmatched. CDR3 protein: CASSPQVAGGPGGELFF. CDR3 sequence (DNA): TGCGCCAGCAGCCCCCAAGTGGCGGGAGGGCCCGGCGGGGAGCTGTTTTTT.

The CDR3 spells CASSYSYRGLYEQYF. The DNA of the CDR3 is TGTGCCAGCAGTTACTCATACAGGGGGCTATACGAGCAGTACTTC. The rearrangement joins TRBV6-5 to TRBJ2-7; 9 bases align to TRBD1. Germline V gene sequence: CDR1 MNHEY, CDR2 SVGAGI. This CDR3 spans 15 amino acids. V gave up 0 bases and J gave up 4 bases; unmatched junction bases: 4.

CDR3 nucleotide sequence: TGTGCCAGCAGTTCCTCCACTAGCGGGTCCTACGAGCAGTACTTC. Residues: CASSSSTSGSYEQYF. This rearrangement joins TRBV27 to TRBJ2-7; 9 nucleotides align to TRBD2. The CDR3 has 15 residues. CDR1 is MNHEY and CDR2 is SMNVEV in the germline V gene (reference sequence). The V gene end was trimmed by 4 bases and the J gene end by 1 base; junction bases not matched to a gene: 5.

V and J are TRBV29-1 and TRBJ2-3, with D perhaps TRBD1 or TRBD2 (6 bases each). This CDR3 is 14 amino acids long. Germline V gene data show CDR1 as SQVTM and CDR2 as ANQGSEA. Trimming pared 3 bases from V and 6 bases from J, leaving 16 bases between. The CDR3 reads CSVESGAPGDTQYF. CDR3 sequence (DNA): TGCAGCGTTGAGTCGGGGGCCCCGGGGGATACGCAGTATTTT.

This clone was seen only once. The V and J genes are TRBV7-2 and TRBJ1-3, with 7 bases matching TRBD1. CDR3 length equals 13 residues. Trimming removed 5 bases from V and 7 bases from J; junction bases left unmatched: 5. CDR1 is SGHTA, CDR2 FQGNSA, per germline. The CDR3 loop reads CASSTGTVNTIYF. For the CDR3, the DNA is TGTGCCAGCAGCACCGGGACAGTGAACACCATATATTTT.

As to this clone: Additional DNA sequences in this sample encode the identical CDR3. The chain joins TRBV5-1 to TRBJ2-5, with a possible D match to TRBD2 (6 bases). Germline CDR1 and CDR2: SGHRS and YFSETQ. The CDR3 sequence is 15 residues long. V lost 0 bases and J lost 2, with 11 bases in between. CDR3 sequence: CASSLVGSGQETQYF. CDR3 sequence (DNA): TGCGCCAGCAGCTTGGTGGGTAGCGGACAAGAGACCCAGTACTTC.

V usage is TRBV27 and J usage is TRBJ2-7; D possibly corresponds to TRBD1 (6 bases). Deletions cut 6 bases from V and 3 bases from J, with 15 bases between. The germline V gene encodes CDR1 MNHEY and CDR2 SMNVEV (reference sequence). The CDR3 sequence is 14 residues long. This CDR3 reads CASSPRDTYYEQYF. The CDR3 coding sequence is TGTGCCAGCAGCCCCCGGGACACCTACTACGAGCAGTACTTC.

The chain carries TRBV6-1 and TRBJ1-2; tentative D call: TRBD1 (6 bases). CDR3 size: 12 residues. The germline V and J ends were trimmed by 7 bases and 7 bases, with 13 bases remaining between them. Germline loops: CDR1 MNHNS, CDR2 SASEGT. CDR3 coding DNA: TGTGCCAGCATCATACAGGGTTCTGGCTACACCTTC. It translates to CASIIQGSGYTF.

As DNA, the CDR3 is TGTGCCAGCAGCTTGGCAAGGGTGAACACCGGGGAGCTGTTTTTT. It is translated as CASSLARVNTGELFF. The chain couples TRBV5-4 to TRBJ2-2; D remains unclear. This CDR3 is built from 15 residues. Germline V gene data show CDR1 as SGHNT and CDR2 as YYREEE (reference sequence). With 0 bases removed from V and 1 base from J, the gap between germline ends came to 7 bases.

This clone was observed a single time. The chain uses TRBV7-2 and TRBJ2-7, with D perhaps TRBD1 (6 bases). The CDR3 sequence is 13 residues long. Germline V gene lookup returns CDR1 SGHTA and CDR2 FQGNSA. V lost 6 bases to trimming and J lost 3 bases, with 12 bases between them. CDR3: CASSRQDSYEQYF. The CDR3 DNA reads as TGTGCCAGCAGTCGACAGGACAGCTACGAGCAGTACTTC.

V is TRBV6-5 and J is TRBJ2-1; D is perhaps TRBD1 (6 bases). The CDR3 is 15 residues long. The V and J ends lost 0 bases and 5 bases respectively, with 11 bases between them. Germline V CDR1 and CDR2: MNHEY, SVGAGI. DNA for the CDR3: TGTGCCAGCAGTTACTCGGGGGCCCCTGACAATGAGCAGTTCTTC. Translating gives CASSYSGAPDNEQFF.

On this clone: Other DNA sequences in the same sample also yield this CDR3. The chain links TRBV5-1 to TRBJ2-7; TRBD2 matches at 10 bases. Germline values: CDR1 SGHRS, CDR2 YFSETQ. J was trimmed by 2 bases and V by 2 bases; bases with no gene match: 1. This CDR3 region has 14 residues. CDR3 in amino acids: CASSFTSGTYEQYF. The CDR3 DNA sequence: TGCGCCAGCAGCTTCACTAGCGGGACCTACGAGCAGTACTTC.

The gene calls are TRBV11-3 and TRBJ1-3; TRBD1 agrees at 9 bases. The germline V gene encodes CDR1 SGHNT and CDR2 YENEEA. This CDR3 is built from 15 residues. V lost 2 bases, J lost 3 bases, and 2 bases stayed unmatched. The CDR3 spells CASSLSTGGGNTIYF. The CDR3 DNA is TGTGCCAGCAGCTTATCGACAGGGGGTGGAAACACCATATATTTT.

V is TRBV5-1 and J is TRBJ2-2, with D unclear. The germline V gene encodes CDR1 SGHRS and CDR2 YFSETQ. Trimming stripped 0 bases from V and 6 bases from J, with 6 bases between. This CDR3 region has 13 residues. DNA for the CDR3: TGCGCCAGCAGCTTGGCACAACCCGGGGAGCTGTTTTTT. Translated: CASSLAQPGELFF.

CDR3 nucleotides: TGCGCCAGCAGCTTGGACAGGGGGAAGACCCAGTACTTC. Protein product: CASSLDRGKTQYF. This chain uses TRBV5-1 with TRBJ2-5; 8 bases fit TRBD1. The CDR3 is made up of 13 amino acids. Looked up from germline, CDR1 is SGHRS and CDR2 is YFSETQ. The junction had 1 base not matched to a gene; V was cut back by 0 bases and J by 6 bases.

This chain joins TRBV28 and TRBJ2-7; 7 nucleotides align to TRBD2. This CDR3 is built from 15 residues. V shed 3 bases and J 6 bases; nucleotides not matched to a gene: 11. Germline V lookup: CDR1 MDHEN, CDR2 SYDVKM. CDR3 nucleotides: TGTGCCAGCAGTTTCTATGGCGGGAGCGATCTCGAGCAGTACTTC. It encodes CASSFYGGSDLEQYF.

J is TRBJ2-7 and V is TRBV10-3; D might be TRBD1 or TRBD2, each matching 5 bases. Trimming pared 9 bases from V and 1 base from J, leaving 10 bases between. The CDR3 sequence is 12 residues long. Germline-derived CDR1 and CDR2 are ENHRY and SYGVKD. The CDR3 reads CAMSRGSYEQYF. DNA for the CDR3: TGTGCCATGTCGAGGGGTTCCTACGAGCAGTACTTC.

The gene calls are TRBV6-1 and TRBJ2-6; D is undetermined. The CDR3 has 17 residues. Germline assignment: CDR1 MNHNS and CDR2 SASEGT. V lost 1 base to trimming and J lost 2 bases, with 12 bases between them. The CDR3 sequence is CASSEEGRVAGANVLTF. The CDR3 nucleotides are TGTGCCAGCAGTGAAGAGGGCCGAGTAGCTGGGGCCAACGTCCTGACTTTC.

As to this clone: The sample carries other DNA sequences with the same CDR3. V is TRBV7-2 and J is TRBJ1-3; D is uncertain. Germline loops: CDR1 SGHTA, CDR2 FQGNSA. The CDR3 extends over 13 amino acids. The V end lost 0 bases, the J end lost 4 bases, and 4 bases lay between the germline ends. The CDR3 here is CASSLASGNTIYF. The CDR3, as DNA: TGTGCCAGCAGCTTAGCATCAGGAAACACCATATATTTT.

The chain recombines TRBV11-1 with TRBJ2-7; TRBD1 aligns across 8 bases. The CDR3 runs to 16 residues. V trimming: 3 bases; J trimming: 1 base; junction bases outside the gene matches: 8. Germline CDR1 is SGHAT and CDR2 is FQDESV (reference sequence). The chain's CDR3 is CASSFVPGGASYEQYF. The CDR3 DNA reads TGTGCCAGCAGCTTCGTCCCAGGGGGCGCGTCCTACGAGCAGTACTTC. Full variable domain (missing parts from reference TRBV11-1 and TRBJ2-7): EAEVAQSPRYKITEKSQAVAFWCDPISGHATLYWYRQILGQGPELLVQFQDESVVDDSQLPKDRFSAERLKGVDSTLKIQPAELGDSAMYLCASSFVPGGASYEQYFGPGTRLTVT.

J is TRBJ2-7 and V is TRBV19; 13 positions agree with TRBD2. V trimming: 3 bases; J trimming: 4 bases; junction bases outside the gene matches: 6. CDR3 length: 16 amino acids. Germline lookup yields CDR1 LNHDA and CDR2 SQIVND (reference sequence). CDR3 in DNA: TGTGCCAGTAGTATTGGACTAGCGGGGGTAATATACGAGCAGTACTTC. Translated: CASSIGLAGVIYEQYF. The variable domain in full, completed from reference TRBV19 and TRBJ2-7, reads DGGITQSPKYLFRKEGQNVTLSCEQNLNHDAMYWYRQDPGQGLRLIYYSQIVNDFQKGDIAEGYSVSREKKESFPLTVTSAQKNPTAFYLCASSIGLAGVIYEQYFGPGTRLTVT.

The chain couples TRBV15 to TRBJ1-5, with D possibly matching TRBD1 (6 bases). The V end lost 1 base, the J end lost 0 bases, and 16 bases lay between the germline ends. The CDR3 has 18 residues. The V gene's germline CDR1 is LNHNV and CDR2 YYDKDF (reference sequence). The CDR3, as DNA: TGTGCCACCAGCAGAGCCACCGGGACACCATATAGCAATCAGCCCCAGCATTTT. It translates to CATSRATGTPYSNQPQHF. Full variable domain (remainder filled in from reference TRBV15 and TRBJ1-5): DAMVIQNPRYQVTQFGKPVTLSCSQTLNHNVMYWYQQKSSQAPKLLFHYYDKDFNNEADTPDNFQSRRPNTSFCFLDIRSPGLGDTAMYLCATSRATGTPYSNQPQHFGDGTRLSIL.

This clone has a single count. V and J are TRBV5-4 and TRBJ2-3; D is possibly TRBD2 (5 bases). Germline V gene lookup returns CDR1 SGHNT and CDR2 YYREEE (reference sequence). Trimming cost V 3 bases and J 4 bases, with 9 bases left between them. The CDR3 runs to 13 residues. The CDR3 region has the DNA TGTGCCAGCAGCTCCACTAGGGCAGATACGCAGTATTTT. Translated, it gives CASSSTRADTQYF.

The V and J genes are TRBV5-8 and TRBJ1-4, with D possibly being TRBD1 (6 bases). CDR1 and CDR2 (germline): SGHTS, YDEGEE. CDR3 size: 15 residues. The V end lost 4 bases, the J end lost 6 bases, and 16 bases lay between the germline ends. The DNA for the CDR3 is TGTGCCAGCAGCCCGAAGGCCAGGGGTGATGAAAAACTGTTTTTT. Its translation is CASSPKARGDEKLFF.

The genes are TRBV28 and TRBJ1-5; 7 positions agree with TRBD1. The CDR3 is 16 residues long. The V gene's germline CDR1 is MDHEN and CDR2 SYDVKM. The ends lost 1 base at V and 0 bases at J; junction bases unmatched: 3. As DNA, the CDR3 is TGTGCCAGCAGTTTATCAGGGGGTTATAGCAATCAGCCCCAGCATTTT. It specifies CASSLSGGYSNQPQHF.

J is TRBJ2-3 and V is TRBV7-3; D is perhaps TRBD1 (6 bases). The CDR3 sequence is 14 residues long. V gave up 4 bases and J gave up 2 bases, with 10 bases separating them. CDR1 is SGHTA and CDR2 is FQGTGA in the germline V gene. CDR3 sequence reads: CASSYTGLTDTQYF. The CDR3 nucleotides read TGTGCCAGCAGCTATACAGGGCTCACAGATACGCAGTATTTT.

The CDR3: CASSRTSGTYNEQFF. CDR3 DNA: TGTGCCAGCAGCAGGACTAGCGGAACCTACAATGAGCAGTTCTTC. The V and J genes are TRBV6-1 and TRBJ2-1; 10 bases fit TRBD2. Germline V CDR1 and CDR2: MNHNS, SASEGT. V shed 6 bases and J 2 bases; nucleotides not matched to a gene: 4. The CDR3 contains 15 residues.